This T cell receptor beta chain was sequenced for a study of cytomegalovirus exposure and HLA in healthy donors. Study at large: From donors who were HLA-typed, an early data release held 70 million to 90 million unique TCRs. Study-wide results and limits: In all likelihood, a cluster of highly shared sequence variants was a sequencing artifact. A later analysis showed that HLA-associated TCR beta chains had undergone more clonal expansion than equally common others.

Comments on this clone: Its antigen is unknown.

Germline V gives CDR1 SGHRS, CDR2 YFSETQ. The CDR3 loop spans 14 amino acids. V lost 1 base and J lost 2, with 10 bases in between. PCR primers comprised 60 Vbeta and 13 Jbeta primers. Sequencing was performed with immunoSEQ multiplex PCR; in TCRdb, only in-frame clones are kept and a portion is missing. The data contain 160,000 or so clones, roughly four fifths of them singletons. The chain employs TRBV5-1 and TRBJ2-7, with D tentatively TRBD2 (5 bases). The sample taken for sequencing was PBMCs. The TCR was taken from a woman in her 50s in good health and CMV-seronegative. Written as DNA, the CDR3 is TGCGCCAGCAGCTTGACCGAGGGTACCTACGAGCAGTACTTC. Protein product: CASSLTEGTYEQYF.